One and the same sample provided the 4 T cell receptor beta chains below, sequenced in a study of blood T cell repertoires in COVID-19. Sequenced by immunoSEQ multiplex PCR; TCRdb stores in-frame clones only, minus some. The sample contains more than 200,000 clones, 75% to 90% of which appear only once. Sequencing was carried out using peripheral blood. The receptors originated from a man between 25 and 39 years old with active or convalescent COVID-19.

The genes are TRBV11-2 and TRBJ2-3; D not certain. The CDR3 spans 15 residues. V gave up 5 bases and J gave up 2 bases, with 14 bases separating them. Germline CDR1 is SGHAT and CDR2 is FQNNGV. The DNA of the CDR3 is TGTGCCAGCAGCCCGCAGTACAGCCACACAGATACGCAGTATTTT. Protein: CASSPQYSHTDTQYF. Combining the CDR3 with reference TRBV11-2 and TRBJ2-3 gives the whole variable domain EAGVAQSPRYKIIEKRQSVAFWCNPISGHATLYWYQQILGQGPKLLIQFQNNGVVDDSQLPKDRFSAERLKGVDSTLKIQPAKLEDSAVYLCASSPQYSHTDTQYFGPGTRLTVL.

The rearrangement links TRBV2 to TRBJ1-2; 7 bases line up with TRBD1. The CDR3 has 15 residues. The V gene end was trimmed by 6 bases and the J gene end by 0 bases; junction bases not matched to a gene: 7. Germline lookup yields CDR1 SNHLY and CDR2 FYNNEI. In DNA form, the CDR3 reads TGTGCCAGCAGGAGTCCGCAGGGGGCTAACTATGGCTACACCTTC. Translating gives CASRSPQGANYGYTF.

The CDR3 here is CAIRGGSADTQYF. The CDR3 coding sequence is TGTGCCATCCGGGGCGGGAGTGCAGATACGCAGTATTTT. This chain uses TRBV12-3 or TRBV12-4 with TRBJ2-3, with TRBD2 matching 7 bases. V dropped 10 bases and J dropped 4; count of bases not matched to a gene: 8. This CDR3 has 13 amino acids.

This clone was seen just once. The chain recombines TRBV27 with TRBJ1-1; D ambiguous. The CDR3 runs to 15 residues. Trimming cost V 1 base and J 0 bases, with 9 bases left between them. The germline V gene encodes CDR1 MNHEY and CDR2 SMNVEV (reference sequence). As DNA, the CDR3 is TGTGCCAGCAGTTTATTCGCGGGGATGAACACTGAAGCTTTCTTT. Translating gives CASSLFAGMNTEAFF.